This entry features one TCR beta chain sequence. TCRdb's table, derived via immunoSEQ multiplex PCR, lists solely in-frame clones and lacks some. The table records under 40,000 clones, roughly 84% of them present only once. The source of the sample is a study of PD-L1 blockade in urothelial cancer. Looking at the study overall: Across blood samples, T cells had a median count of 141,255.

V was shortened by 4 bases and J by 1 base, with 19 bases between the two germline ends. The CDR3 consists of 18 residues. CDR1 is MNHEY and CDR2 is SMNVEV in the germline V gene (reference sequence). The TCR comes from a man aged 55 to 70 with urothelial cancer. This specimen consisted of PBMCs, obtained around atezolizumab (anti-PD-L1) treatment. The chain has TRBV27 and TRBJ1-4; TRBD1 is a possible D gene (6 bases). Here the CDR3 DNA reads TGTGCCAGCAGTTACACCCAAATTCTCAGGGGAACTAATGAAAAACTGTTTTTT. It is translated as CASSYTQILRGTNEKLFF.